This T cell receptor (beta chain) was observed in a study of CD8 T cells in Susac syndrome. Study results and limitations: The study recognized that its TCR sequencing and HLA analysis covered a relatively small number of individuals.

Notes on this clonotype: The antigen is unknown.

It was negative isolation that provided the CD8+ and CD4+ T cells, whereas TEMRA cells were enriched by FACS. V trimming: 5 bases; J trimming: 1 base; junction bases outside the gene matches: 10. The CDR3 consists of 18 residues. After extraction with the RNeasy kit, roughly 0.5 to 1 ug of the RNA was reverse transcribed using random hexamers. TCR beta CDR3 was amplified by immunoSEQ multiplex PCR. This amplification extended across 54 Vbeta and 13 Jbeta segments. TCRdb redid the calling of the immunoSEQ multiplex PCR reads with MiXCR, one entry per CDR3 protein. The table records 150,000 to 200,000 distinct CDR3 sequences, approximately 95% of them present only once.

V gene TRBV12-3 or TRBV12-4 combines with J gene TRBJ2-3, with TRBD2 identical over 12 bases. What was sequenced was CD4+ T cells from PBMCs. The sequence derives from a human donor with multiple sclerosis. CDR3 nucleotide sequence: TGTGCCAGCAGTACCGGGACTAGCGGGCTTTGGGGCACAGATACGCAGTATTTT. Amino acids: CASSTGTSGLWGTDTQYF.